This TCR beta chain is drawn from a study of T cell responses to AZD1222 COVID-19 vaccine. This clone was seen a few times. Its antigen is not identified. Produced via immunoSEQ multiplex PCR; TCRdb's table is partial and in-frame only. The data contain 140,000 or so clones, approximately 85% of them singletons. General study results and limits: Spike-specific TCR breadth and depth both grew after two AZD1222 doses. Repertoires were obtained only post-peak T cell response. The CD4 TCRs associated with vaccination extended across spike and predominated at 160-218 and 743-854. Clonal diversity was possibly underestimated; the donors were predominantly white British and more often female.

Germline CDR1 reads LNHDA; CDR2 reads SQIVND (reference sequence). Deletions cut 2 bases from V and 0 bases from J, with 10 bases between. The CDR3 is 15 residues long. The receptor's source is an adult who received the MenACWY meningococcal vaccine as a control. V and J are TRBV19 and TRBJ1-2; possible D gene TRBD1, 5 bases. Sequencing used peripheral blood, obtained 28 days after the second dose of the MenACWY control vaccine. The DNA of the CDR3 is TGTGCCAGTAGTATACATAGGGACTCTAACTATGGCTACACCTTC. Translating gives CASSIHRDSNYGYTF. The variable domain in full, completed from reference TRBV19 and TRBJ1-2, reads DGGITQSPKYLFRKEGQNVTLSCEQNLNHDAMYWYRQDPGQGLRLIYYSQIVNDFQKGDIAEGYSVSREKKESFPLTVTSAQKNPTAFYLCASSIHRDSNYGYTFGSGTRLTVV.